A single sample gave rise to the 23 T cell receptor beta chains below, sequenced in a study of beta chain features in type 1 diabetes. Since all of the isolated RNA was reverse transcribed, expressed TCRB transcripts were what got sequenced. Measured with immunoSEQ multiplex PCR; TCRdb has only the in-frame clones, and not every one. The table records 130,000 to 150,000 clones, 6% to 7.5% of them present only once. The sequencing sample was made of central memory CD4+ T cells from blood. The receptors were sampled from a woman in her twenties or thirties in good health.

This clone was seen ten or more times. The gene calls are TRBV15 and TRBJ2-5; TRBD1 matches 9 bases. The CDR3 totals 16 residues. Germline CDR1 LNHNV, CDR2 YYDKDF (reference sequence). V shed 2 bases and J 4 bases; nucleotides not matched to a gene: 8. CDR3 loop: CATSRPPGQGRETQYF. CDR3 bases: TGTGCCACCAGCAGACCCCCGGGACAGGGTCGAGAGACCCAGTACTTC.

This clone was counted at least ten times. V is TRBV4-2 and J is TRBJ2-5, with TRBD1 matching over 7 bases. The CDR3 consists of 13 residues. Germline values: CDR1 LGHNA, CDR2 YNFKEQ. V trimming: 2 bases; J trimming: 5 bases; junction bases outside the gene matches: 2. As DNA, the CDR3 is TGTGCCAGCAGCCAATCCAGGGGGGAGACCCAGTACTTC. This translates into CASSQSRGETQYF.

Only a few counts were recorded for this clone. This chain links TRBV19 with TRBJ1-2; 12 bases agree with TRBD1. With 6 bases clipped from V and 2 bases from J, the junction kept 1 base outside the gene matches. This CDR3 region has 14 residues. In germline, CDR1 is LNHDA, CDR2 SQIVND (reference sequence). CDR3 DNA sequence: TGTGCCAGTAGCGGGACAGGGGGCAACTATGGCTACACCTTC. Translated: CASSGTGGNYGYTF.

In its sample, this clone was seen a few times. The sample holds other DNA sequences that translate to the same CDR3. This sequence joins TRBV7-2 and TRBJ2-7, with 9 bases aligning to TRBD2. The CDR3 runs 14 residues. CDR1 is SGHTA, CDR2 FQGNSA, per germline. Trimming removed 1 base from V and 3 bases from J; junction bases left unmatched: 1. CDR3 in DNA: TGTGCCAGCAGCTTAGGCGGGGGGGGCTACGAGCAGTACTTC. This codes for CASSLGGGGYEQYF.

This clone was picked up many times. The V and J genes are TRBV29-1 and TRBJ2-7; no definite D call. V lost 6 bases and J 6 bases, leaving 15 bases between the germline ends. CDR1 and CDR2 from the germline V gene are SQVTM and ANQGSEA. This CDR3 is 12 amino acids long. In DNA, the CDR3 is TGCAGCGTCCAACCCGGCGGTGTCGAGCAGTACTTC. Protein sequence: CSVQPGGVEQYF.

The J gene is TRBJ2-7, the V gene TRBV4-2; TRBD1 matches 7 bases. Germline V gene lookup returns CDR1 LGHNA and CDR2 YNFKEQ. This CDR3 contains 12 residues. V was clipped by 4 bases and J by 6 bases; unmatched bases: 3. The CDR3 reads CASSPGTVEQYF. CDR3 nucleotides: TGTGCCAGCAGCCCGGGGACAGTCGAGCAGTACTTC.

The gene calls are TRBV6-1 and TRBJ1-5; D is unclear. V lost 3 bases and J 4 bases, leaving 16 bases between the germline ends. CDR1 is MNHNS and CDR2 is SASEGT in the germline V gene. The CDR3 is 16 amino acids. CDR3 bases: TGTGCCAGCAGTGACGGGAACCCGGGGTTAAATCAGCCCCAGCATTTT. This codes for CASSDGNPGLNQPQHF.

This clone was found a few times. Other DNA sequences in the sample encode the same CDR3. In DNA, the CDR3 is TGTGCCAGCTCACCAGGGAGCTCCTACGAGCAGTACTTC. Protein product: CASSPGSSYEQYF. The chain combines TRBV18 with TRBJ2-7; possibly TRBD2 for D (5 bases). V was shortened by 2 bases and J by 0 bases, with 5 bases between the two germline ends. The CDR3 has 13 amino acids. Germline V CDR1 and CDR2: KGHSH, LQKENI.

This clone was counted between two and nine times. The junction shows a germline mismatch at one end, possibly a read error. The chain combines TRBV19 with TRBJ2-3; 8 bases map to TRBD2. CDR1 is LNHDA, CDR2 SQIVND, per germline (reference sequence). This CDR3 is 14 amino acids long. The CDR3 here is CASSDLQRSGAMDF. CDR3 nucleotide sequence: TGTGCCAGTAGTGATCTCCAGCGTAGCGGGGCCATGGATTTT.

V gene TRBV29-1 combines with J gene TRBJ2-7; weak D call: TRBD2 (5 bases). This CDR3 spans 15 amino acids. Germline V CDR1 and CDR2: SQVTM, ANQGSEA. CDR3 sequence reads: CPCEVELVLSYEQYF. The CDR3 region has the DNA TGCCCTTGCGAAGTGGAACTAGTCCTCTCCTACGAGCAGTACTTC.

The V and J genes are TRBV5-7 and TRBJ2-7; 8 bases are shared with TRBD2. TRBV5-7 is an ORF, with its function uncertain. V gave up 6 bases and J gave up 3 bases; unmatched junction bases: 14. The CDR3 runs 16 residues. This chain's CDR3 is CASILAPGLGNYEQYF. The CDR3 nucleotides read TGTGCCAGCATCCTTGCCCCGGGACTAGGGAACTACGAGCAGTACTTC.

To note about this clone: One end of the junction does not line up with germline, which may come from a read error. The V call is TRBV5-1, the J call TRBJ2-2; no firm D call. The CDR3 is made up of 13 amino acids. Germline V lookup: CDR1 SGHRS, CDR2 YFSETQ. CDR3 coding DNA: TGCGCCAGCACCGCCCTTGGCACCGAGGAGCTGTTTTTT. As protein: CASTALGTEELFF.

This clone was observed a handful of times. The rearrangement joins TRBV6-1 to TRBJ1-5; 10 bases agree with TRBD1. V lost 2 bases to trimming and J lost 3 bases; unmatched junction nucleotides: 4. Germline CDR1 reads MNHNS; CDR2 reads SASEGT. The CDR3 length is 16 residues. CDR3: CASSERTGGLNQPQHF. The CDR3 region has the DNA TGTGCCAGCAGTGAACGGACAGGGGGGCTCAATCAGCCCCAGCATTTT.

V is TRBV2 and J is TRBJ2-2, with D perhaps TRBD1 (6 bases). This CDR3 comprises 16 residues. The germline gives CDR1 SNHLY, CDR2 FYNNEI. V was shortened by 7 bases and J by 2 bases, with 17 bases between the two germline ends. The CDR3 loop reads CASITTPGHNTGELFF. In DNA, the CDR3 is TGTGCCAGCATCACGACCCCGGGACACAACACCGGGGAGCTGTTTTTT.

The chain uses TRBV7-3 and TRBJ2-1; TRBD2 matches 11 bases. CDR1 is SGHTA and CDR2 is FQGTGA in the germline V gene. J was trimmed by 3 bases and V by 1 base; bases with no gene match: 2. This CDR3 region has 16 residues. Here the CDR3 reads CASSLRGTSGYNEQFF. CDR3 sequence (DNA): TGTGCCAGCAGCTTAAGAGGGACTAGCGGCTACAATGAGCAGTTCTTC.

This clone occurred a few times. The V and J genes are TRBV28 and TRBJ2-7, with 7 nucleotides matching TRBD1. This CDR3 has 14 amino acids. Germline V lookup: CDR1 MDHEN, CDR2 SYDVKM. With 6 bases clipped from V and 0 bases from J, the junction kept 5 bases outside the gene matches. The chain's CDR3 is CASSTTGASYEQYF. As DNA, the CDR3 is TGTGCCAGCAGCACTACAGGGGCCTCCTACGAGCAGTACTTC.

The V and J genes are TRBV27 and TRBJ1-4; D is unclear. Germline V CDR1 and CDR2: MNHEY, SMNVEV (reference sequence). The CDR3 sequence is 14 residues long. Trimming stripped 5 bases from V and 4 bases from J, with 11 bases between. The DNA for the CDR3 is TGTGCCAGCAGTCCATACCAGAATAATGAAAAACTGTTTTTT. Protein sequence: CASSPYQNNEKLFF.

This clone came up a few times. V gene TRBV28 combines with J gene TRBJ2-3, with 11 positions matching TRBD2. Germline V lookup: CDR1 MDHEN, CDR2 SYDVKM. CDR3 length equals 14 residues. The J segment lost 6 bases and the V segment lost 11 bases, leaving 10 bases of the junction unmatched. Written as DNA, the CDR3 is TGTGCCTCAGTTTGGGGACTAGCGGCTGATACGCAGTATTTT. It yields the protein CASVWGLAADTQYF. Full variable domain (missing parts from reference TRBV28 and TRBJ2-3): DVKVTQSSRYLVKRTGEKVFLECVQDMDHENMFWYRQDPGLGLRLIYFSYDVKMKEKGDIPEGYSVSREKKERFSLILESASTNQTSMYLCASVWGLAADTQYFGPGTRLTVL.

The genes are TRBV7-2 and TRBJ1-2; a weak D match, TRBD1 (6 bases). CDR3 length equals 12 residues. Germline values: CDR1 SGHTA, CDR2 FQGNSA. The V end was cut by 3 bases, the J end by 8 bases, with 10 bases between. The CDR3 here is CASSLPRGGYTF. For the CDR3, the DNA is TGTGCCAGCAGCTTGCCGAGGGGGGGCTACACCTTC.

The chain uses TRBV5-8 and TRBJ2-7; tentatively, D is TRBD2 (6 bases). Per germline, CDR1 SGHTS and CDR2 YDEGEE. The CDR3 totals 14 residues. V shed 1 base and J shed 5 bases, with 13 bases lying between them. The CDR3 DNA is TGTGCCAGCAGCTTGTTCGAGGGAGGCGACGAGCAGTACTTC. This encodes CASSLFEGGDEQYF. Variable domain in full (rest from reference TRBV5-8 and TRBJ2-7): EAGVTQSPTHLIKTRGQQATLRCSPISGHTSVYWYQQALGLGLQFLLWYDEGEERNRGNFPPRFSGRQFPNYSSELNVNALELEDSALYLCASSLFEGGDEQYFGPGTRLTVT.

This clone was counted a few times. J is TRBJ2-1 and V is TRBV28; a weak D match, TRBD1 (6 bases). The CDR3 consists of 16 residues. Looked up from germline, CDR1 is MDHEN and CDR2 is SYDVKM. Trimming took 1 base from V and 8 from J, leaving 18 bases between them. The CDR3 protein is CASSLLASDGGHEQFF. The DNA for the CDR3 is TGTGCCAGCAGTTTATTAGCTAGTGATGGGGGCCATGAGCAGTTCTTC.

This clone was counted ten times or more. This chain links TRBV11-2 with TRBJ2-1, with TRBD1 identical over 7 bases. The ends lost 2 bases at V and 6 bases at J; junction bases unmatched: 7. This CDR3 region has 15 residues. The V gene's germline CDR1 is SGHAT and CDR2 FQNNGV. The CDR3 DNA reads as TGTGCCAGCAGCTTATATGTACAGGGGATCAATGAGCAGTTCTTC. It yields the protein CASSLYVQGINEQFF.

This clone occurred many times. J is TRBJ2-7 and V is TRBV5-4, with a possible D match to TRBD1 (6 bases). Germline V gene lookup returns CDR1 SGHNT and CDR2 YYREEE (reference sequence). The CDR3 spans 15 residues. V was trimmed by 1 base and J by 3 bases, leaving 14 bases between them. The CDR3 DNA follows: TGTGCCAGCAGCTTGTTTAACAGGGATTTCTACGAGCAGTACTTC. This codes for CASSLFNRDFYEQYF.